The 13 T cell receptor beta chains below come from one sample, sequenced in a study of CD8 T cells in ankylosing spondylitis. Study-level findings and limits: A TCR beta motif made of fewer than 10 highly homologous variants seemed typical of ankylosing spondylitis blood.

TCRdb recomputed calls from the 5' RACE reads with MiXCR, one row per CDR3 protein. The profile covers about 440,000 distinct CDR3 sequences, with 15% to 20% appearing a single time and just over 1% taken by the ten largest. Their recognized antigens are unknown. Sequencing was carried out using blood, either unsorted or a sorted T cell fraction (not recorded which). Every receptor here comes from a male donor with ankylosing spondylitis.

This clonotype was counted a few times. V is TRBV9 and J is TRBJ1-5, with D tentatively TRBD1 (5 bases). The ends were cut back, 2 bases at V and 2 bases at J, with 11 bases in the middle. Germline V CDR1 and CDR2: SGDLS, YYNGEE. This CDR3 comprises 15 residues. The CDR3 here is CASSVGDGGNQPQHF. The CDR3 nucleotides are TGTGCCAGCAGCGTGGGGGATGGGGGCAATCAGCCCCAGCATTTT. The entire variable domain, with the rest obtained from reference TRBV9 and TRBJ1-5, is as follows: DSGVTQTPKHLITATGQRVTLRCSPRSGDLSVYWYQQSLDQGLQFLIQYYNGEERAKGNILERFSAQQFPDLHSELNLSSLELGDSALYFCASSVGDGGNQPQHFGDGTRLSIL.

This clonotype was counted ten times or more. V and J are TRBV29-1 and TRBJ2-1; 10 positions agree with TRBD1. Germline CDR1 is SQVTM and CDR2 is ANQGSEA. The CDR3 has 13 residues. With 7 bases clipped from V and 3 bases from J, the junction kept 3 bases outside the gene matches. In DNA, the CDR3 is TGCAGCGCTCGGACAGGGGGCTACAATGAGCAGTTCTTC. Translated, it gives CSARTGGYNEQFF.

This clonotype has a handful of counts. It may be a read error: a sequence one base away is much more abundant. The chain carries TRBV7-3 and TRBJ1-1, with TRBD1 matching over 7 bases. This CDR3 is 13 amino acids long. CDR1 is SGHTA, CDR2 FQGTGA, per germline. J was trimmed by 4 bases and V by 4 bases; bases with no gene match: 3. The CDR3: CASSSQGTTEAFF. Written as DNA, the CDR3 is TGTGCCAGCAGCTCACAGGGGACCACTGAAGCTTTCTTT. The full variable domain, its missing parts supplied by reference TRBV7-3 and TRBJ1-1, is GAGVSQTPSNKVTEKGKYVELRCDPISGHTALYWYRQSLGQGPEFLIYFQGTGAADDSGLPNDRFFAVRPEGSVSTLKIQRTERGDSAVYLCASSSQGTTEAFFGQGTRLTVV.

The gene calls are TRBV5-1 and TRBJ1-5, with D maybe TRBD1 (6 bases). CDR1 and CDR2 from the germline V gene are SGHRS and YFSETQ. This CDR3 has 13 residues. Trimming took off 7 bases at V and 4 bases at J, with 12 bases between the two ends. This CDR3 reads CASQKDRNQPQHF. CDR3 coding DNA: TGCGCCAGCCAAAAGGACAGAAATCAGCCCCAGCATTTT.

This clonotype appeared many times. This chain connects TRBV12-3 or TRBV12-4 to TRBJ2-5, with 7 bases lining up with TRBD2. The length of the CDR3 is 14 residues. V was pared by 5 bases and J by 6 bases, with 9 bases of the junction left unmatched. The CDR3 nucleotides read TGTGCCAGCAGTCCCGGCGGGAGTGGGAAGACCCAGTACTTC. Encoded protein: CASSPGGSGKTQYF.

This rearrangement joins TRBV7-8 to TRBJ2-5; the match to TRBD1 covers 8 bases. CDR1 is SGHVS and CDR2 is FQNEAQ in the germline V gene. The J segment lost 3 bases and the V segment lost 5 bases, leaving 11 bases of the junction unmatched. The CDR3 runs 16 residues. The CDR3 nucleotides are TGTGCCAGCAGCCTGGGGACTGCGACAGGGGAAGAGACCCAGTACTTC. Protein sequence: CASSLGTATGEETQYF.

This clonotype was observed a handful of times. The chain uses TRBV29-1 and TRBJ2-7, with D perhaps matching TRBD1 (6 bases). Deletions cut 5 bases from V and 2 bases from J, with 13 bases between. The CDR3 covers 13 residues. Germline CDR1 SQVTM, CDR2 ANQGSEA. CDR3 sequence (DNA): TGCAGCGTTAAAGTCAGGGACACCTACGAGCAGTACTTC. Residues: CSVKVRDTYEQYF.

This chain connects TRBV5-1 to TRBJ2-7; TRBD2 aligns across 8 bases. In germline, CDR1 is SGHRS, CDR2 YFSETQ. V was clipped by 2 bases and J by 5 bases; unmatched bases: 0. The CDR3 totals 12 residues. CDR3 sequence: CASSFGGDEQYF. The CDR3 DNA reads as TGCGCCAGCAGCTTCGGGGGGGACGAGCAGTACTTC.

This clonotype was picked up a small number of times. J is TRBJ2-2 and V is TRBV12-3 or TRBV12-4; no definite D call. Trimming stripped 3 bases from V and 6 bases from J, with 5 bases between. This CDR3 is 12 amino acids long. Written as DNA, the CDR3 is TGTGCCAGCAGTTTTATGTCCGGGGAGCTGTTTTTT. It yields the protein CASSFMSGELFF.

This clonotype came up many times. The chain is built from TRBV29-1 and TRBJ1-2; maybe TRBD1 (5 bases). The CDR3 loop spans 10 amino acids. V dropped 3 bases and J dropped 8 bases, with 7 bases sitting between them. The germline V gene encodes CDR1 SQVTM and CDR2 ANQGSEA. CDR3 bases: TGCAGCGTTGACAGGGACGGCTACACCTTC. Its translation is CSVDRDGYTF.

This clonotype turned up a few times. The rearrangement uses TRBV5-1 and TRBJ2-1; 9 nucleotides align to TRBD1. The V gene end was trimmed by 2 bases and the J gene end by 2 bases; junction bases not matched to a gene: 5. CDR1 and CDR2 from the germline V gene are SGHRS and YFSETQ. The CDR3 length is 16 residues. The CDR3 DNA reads TGCGCCAGCAGCTTACAGGGGGCTGAAGCCTACAATGAGCAGTTCTTC. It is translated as CASSLQGAEAYNEQFF.

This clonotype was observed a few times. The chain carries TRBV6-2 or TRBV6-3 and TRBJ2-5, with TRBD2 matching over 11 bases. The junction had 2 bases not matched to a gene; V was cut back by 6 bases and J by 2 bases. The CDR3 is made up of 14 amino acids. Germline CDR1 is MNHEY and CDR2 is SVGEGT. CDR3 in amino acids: CASRGLAVQETQYF. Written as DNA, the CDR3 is TGTGCCAGCAGGGGACTAGCGGTACAAGAGACCCAGTACTTC.

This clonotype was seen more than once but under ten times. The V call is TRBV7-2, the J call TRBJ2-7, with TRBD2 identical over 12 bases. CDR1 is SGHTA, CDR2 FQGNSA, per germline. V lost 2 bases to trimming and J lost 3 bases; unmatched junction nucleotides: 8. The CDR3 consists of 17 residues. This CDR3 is CASSLKVGLAGNYEQYF. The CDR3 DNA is TGTGCCAGCAGCTTAAAGGTCGGACTAGCGGGAAACTACGAGCAGTACTTC.